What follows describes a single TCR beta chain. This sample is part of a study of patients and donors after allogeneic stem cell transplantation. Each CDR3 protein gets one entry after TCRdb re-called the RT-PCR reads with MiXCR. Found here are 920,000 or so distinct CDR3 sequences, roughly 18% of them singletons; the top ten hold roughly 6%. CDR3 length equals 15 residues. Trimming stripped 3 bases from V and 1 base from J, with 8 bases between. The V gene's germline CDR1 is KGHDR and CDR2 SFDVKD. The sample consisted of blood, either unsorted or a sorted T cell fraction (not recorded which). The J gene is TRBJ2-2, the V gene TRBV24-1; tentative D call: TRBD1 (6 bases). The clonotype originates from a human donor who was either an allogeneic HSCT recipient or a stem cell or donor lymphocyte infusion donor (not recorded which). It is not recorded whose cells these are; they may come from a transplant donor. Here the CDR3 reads CATSDPRGNTGELFF. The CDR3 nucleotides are TGTGCCACCAGTGATCCCAGGGGGAACACCGGGGAGCTGTTTTTT.